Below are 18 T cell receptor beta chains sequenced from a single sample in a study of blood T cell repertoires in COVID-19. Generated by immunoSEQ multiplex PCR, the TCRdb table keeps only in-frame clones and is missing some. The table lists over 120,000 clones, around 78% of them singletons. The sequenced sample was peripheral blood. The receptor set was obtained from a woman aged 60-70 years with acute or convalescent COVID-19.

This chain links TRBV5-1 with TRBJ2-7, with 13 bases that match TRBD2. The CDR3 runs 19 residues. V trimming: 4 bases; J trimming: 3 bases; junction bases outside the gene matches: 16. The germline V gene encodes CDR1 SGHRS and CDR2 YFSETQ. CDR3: CASSLRIRLAGGLVYEQYF. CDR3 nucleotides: TGCGCCAGCAGCCTACGAATAAGACTAGCGGGAGGCCTAGTCTACGAGCAGTACTTC.

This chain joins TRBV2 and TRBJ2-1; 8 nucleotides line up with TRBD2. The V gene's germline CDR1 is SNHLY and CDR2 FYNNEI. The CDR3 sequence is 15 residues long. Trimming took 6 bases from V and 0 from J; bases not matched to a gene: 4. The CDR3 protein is CASSPTSGSYNEQFF. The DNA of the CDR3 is TGTGCCAGCAGCCCCACTAGCGGCTCCTACAATGAGCAGTTCTTC.

CDR3 loop: CASRTRDRNTEAFF. CDR3 DNA: TGTGCCAGTAGAACCCGGGACAGAAACACTGAAGCTTTCTTT. The chain links TRBV19 to TRBJ1-1; 7 nucleotides line up with TRBD1. V was pared by 6 bases and J by 2 bases, with 6 bases of the junction left unmatched. CDR1 is LNHDA and CDR2 is SQIVND in the germline V gene (reference sequence). The CDR3 covers 14 residues.

CDR3 loop: CASSFAGEAFF. In nucleotides, the CDR3 is TGTGCCAGTAGTTTTGCAGGTGAAGCTTTCTTT. This sequence joins TRBV19 and TRBJ1-1; no clear D. V lost 5 bases, J lost 7 bases, and 8 bases lay in between. The CDR3 totals 11 residues. The germline gives CDR1 LNHDA, CDR2 SQIVND (reference sequence). Supplemented by reference TRBV19 and TRBJ1-1, the full variable domain reads DGGITQSPKYLFRKEGQNVTLSCEQNLNHDAMYWYRQDPGQGLRLIYYSQIVNDFQKGDIAEGYSVSREKKESFPLTVTSAQKNPTAFYLCASSFAGEAFFGQGTRLTVV.

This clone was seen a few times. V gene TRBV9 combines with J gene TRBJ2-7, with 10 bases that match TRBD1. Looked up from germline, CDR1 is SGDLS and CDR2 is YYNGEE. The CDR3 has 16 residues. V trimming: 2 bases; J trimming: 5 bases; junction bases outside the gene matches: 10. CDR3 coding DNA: TGTGCCAGCAGCGTCTCCGGGACAGGGGTCGTCCACGAGCAGTACTTC. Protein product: CASSVSGTGVVHEQYF.

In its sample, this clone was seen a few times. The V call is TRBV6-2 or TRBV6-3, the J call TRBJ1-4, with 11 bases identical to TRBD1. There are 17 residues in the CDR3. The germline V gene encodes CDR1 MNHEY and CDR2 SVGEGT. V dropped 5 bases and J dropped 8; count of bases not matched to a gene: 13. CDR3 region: CASSLWTGGAETEKLFF. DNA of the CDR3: TGTGCCAGCAGTCTTTGGACAGGGGGCGCGGAAACCGAAAAACTGTTTTTT.

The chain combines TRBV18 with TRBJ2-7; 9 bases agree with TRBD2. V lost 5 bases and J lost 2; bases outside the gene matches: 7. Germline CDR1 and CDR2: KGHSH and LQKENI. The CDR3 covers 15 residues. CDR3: CASSSRLAETYEQYF. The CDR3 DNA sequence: TGTGCCAGCTCATCCAGACTAGCGGAGACCTACGAGCAGTACTTC.

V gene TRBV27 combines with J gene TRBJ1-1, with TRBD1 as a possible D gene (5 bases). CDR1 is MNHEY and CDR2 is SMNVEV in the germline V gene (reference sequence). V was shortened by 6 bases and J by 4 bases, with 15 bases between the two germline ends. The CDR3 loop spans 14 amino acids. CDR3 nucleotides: TGTGCCAGCAGCTCCGGGGGAGTTAGCACTGAAGCTTTCTTT. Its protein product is CASSSGGVSTEAFF.

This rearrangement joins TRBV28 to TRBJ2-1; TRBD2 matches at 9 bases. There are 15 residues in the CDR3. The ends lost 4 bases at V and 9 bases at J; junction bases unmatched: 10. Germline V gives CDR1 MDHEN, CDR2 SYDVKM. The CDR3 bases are TGTGCCAGCAGTTCTGGTAGCGGGAGCAGCGGTGAGCAGTTCTTC. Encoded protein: CASSSGSGSSGEQFF. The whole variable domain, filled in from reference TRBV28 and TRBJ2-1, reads DVKVTQSSRYLVKRTGEKVFLECVQDMDHENMFWYRQDPGLGLRLIYFSYDVKMKEKGDIPEGYSVSREKKERFSLILESASTNQTSMYLCASSSGSGSSGEQFFGPGTRLTVL.

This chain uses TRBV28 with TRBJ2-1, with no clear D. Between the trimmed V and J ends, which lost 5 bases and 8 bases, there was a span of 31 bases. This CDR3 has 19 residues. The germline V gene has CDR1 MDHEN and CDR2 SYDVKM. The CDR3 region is CASSNGNVGRLSYNDEQFF. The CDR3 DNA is TGTGCCAGCAGTAATGGTAATGTGGGTAGACTCTCCTACAATGATGAGCAGTTCTTC.

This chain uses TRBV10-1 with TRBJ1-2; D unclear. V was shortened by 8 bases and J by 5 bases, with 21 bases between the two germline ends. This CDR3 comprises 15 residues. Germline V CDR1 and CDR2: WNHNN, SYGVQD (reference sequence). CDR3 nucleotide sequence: TGCGCCAGCCCAGGCAGGCAGGCCATTTCTTATGGCTACACCTTC. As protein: CASPGRQAISYGYTF.

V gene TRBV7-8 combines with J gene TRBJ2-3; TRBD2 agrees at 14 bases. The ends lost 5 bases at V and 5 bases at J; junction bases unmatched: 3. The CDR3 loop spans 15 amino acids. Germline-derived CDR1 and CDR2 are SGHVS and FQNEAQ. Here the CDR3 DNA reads TGTGCCAGCAGCCAGACTAGCGGGAGGGGAGATACGCAGTATTTT. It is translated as CASSQTSGRGDTQYF.

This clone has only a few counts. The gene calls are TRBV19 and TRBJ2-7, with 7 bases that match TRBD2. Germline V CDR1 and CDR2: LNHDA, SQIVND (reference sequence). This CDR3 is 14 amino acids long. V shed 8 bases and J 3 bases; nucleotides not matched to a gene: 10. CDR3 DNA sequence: TGTGCCAGTCGTACGGGGGGACTGAACTACGAGCAGTACTTC. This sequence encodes CASRTGGLNYEQYF.

CDR3 in amino acids: CASSFYRGLPYNQPQHF. CDR3 nucleotides: TGTGCCAGCAGTTTTTACAGGGGACTCCCATACAATCAGCCCCAGCATTTT. The rearrangement uses TRBV28 and TRBJ1-5; 7 bases line up with TRBD1. Trimming took 3 bases from V and 3 from J; bases not matched to a gene: 11. Germline CDR1 is MDHEN and CDR2 is SYDVKM. CDR3 length: 17 amino acids.

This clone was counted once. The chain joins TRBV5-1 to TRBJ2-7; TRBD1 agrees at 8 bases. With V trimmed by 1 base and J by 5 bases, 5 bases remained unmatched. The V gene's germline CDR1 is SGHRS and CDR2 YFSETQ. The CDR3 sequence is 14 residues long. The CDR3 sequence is CASSLPGGLNEQYF. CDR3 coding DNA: TGCGCCAGCAGCTTGCCAGGGGGCTTAAACGAGCAGTACTTC.

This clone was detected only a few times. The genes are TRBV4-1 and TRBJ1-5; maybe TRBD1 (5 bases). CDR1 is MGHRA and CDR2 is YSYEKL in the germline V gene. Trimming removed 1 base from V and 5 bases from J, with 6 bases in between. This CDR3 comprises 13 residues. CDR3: CASSQGGYQPQHF. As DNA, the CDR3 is TGCGCCAGCAGCCAAGGGGGCTATCAGCCCCAGCATTTT.

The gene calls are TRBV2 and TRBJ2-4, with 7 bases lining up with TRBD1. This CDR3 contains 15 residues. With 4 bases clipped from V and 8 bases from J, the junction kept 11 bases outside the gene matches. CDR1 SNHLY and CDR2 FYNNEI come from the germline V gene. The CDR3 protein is CASSARTGYGHIQYF. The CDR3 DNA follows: TGTGCCAGCAGTGCCCGGACAGGATATGGTCACATTCAGTACTTC.

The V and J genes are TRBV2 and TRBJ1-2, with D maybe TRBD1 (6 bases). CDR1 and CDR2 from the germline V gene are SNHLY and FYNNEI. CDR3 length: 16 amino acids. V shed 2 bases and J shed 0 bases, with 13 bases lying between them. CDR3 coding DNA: TGTGCCAGCAGTGAACGGTGGACAGCTACTAACTATGGCTACACCTTC. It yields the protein CASSERWTATNYGYTF.